These T cell receptor beta chains were read from a single sample in a study of blood T cell repertoires in COVID-19. Sequenced by immunoSEQ multiplex PCR; TCRdb stores in-frame clones only, minus some. The top ten hold 3.5% to 5.5% of the sample, which has around 100,000 clones, 75% to 90% seen once. Sequenced: peripheral blood. The receptors come from a human donor in a cohort sampled during active COVID-19. The CDR3 runs from the conserved cysteine through the conserved F or W. D genes are given only for firm matches. Size is omitted from some rows. Given values are once, few, many or a class for expanded clones.

D gene | J gene | clone size | V gene | CDR3 DNA | CDR3 protein
NA | TRBJ2-2 | NA | TRBV2 | TGTGCCAGCAGTGTACTAAGGACTGTGAACACCGGGGAGCTGTTTTTT | CASSVLRTVNTGELFF
NA | TRBJ1-5 | NA | TRBV28 | TGTGCCAGCAGTTGGGCAGGCAATCAGCCCCAGCATTTT | CASSWAGNQPQHF
TRBD2 | TRBJ2-5 | once | TRBV2 | TGTGCCAGCAGTGAAGCCGGGGGGGATAGGGAAGAGACCCAGTACTTC | CASSEAGGDREETQYF
TRBD1 | TRBJ2-7 | NA | TRBV11-3 | TGTGCCAGCAGCTTAGATCCTCAGGGGGAGATCCTCCTCTTC | CASSLDPQGEILLF
NA | TRBJ1-3 | NA | TRBV7-6 | TGTGCCAGCAGCTTATACGGGACTGGAAACACCATATATTTT | CASSLYGTGNTIYF
NA | TRBJ1-2 | NA | TRBV5-4 | TGTGCCAGCAGCTTGGGAGGGGGGGTGCGGACACCTCGCGGGACTGGCTACACCTTC | CASSLGGGVRTPRGTGYTF
TRBD1 | TRBJ2-7 | NA | TRBV6-1 | TGTGCCAGCAGTGACGGGACAGGGGGCTCCTACGAGCAGTACTTC | CASSDGTGGSYEQYF
TRBD2 | TRBJ2-3 | NA | TRBV5-1 | TGCGCCAGCAGCACCACTAGCGGGGTAGATACGCAGTATTTT | CASSTTSGVDTQYF
TRBD1 | TRBJ1-6 | NA | TRBV9 | TGTGCCAGCAGCAGGGGACAGTATAATTCACCCCTCCACTTT | CASSRGQYNSPLHF
TRBD2 | TRBJ2-5 | NA | TRBV7-2 | TGTGCCAGCAGCTTAAGTTCCGGTAGCGGGGGCCAAGAGACCCAGTACTTC | CASSLSSGSGGQETQYF
NA | TRBJ2-3 | NA | TRBV4-3 | TGCGCCAGCAGCCAATCGGTCAGCACAGATACGCAGTATTTT | CASSQSVSTDTQYF
TRBD1 | TRBJ2-3 | NA | TRBV5-8 | TGTGCCAGCAGCCGCCGGGACAGGAGCACAGATACGCAGTATTTT | CASSRRDRSTDTQYF
NA | TRBJ2-7 | NA | TRBV18 | TGTGCCAGCTCACCGACTAGGGATCTCTACGAGCAGTACTTC | CASSPTRDLYEQYF
NA | TRBJ2-7 | NA | TRBV7-3 | TGTGCCAGCAGCTTAGGGAGGGGGAACGAGCAGTACTTC | CASSLGRGNEQYF
TRBD2 | TRBJ2-7 | NA | TRBV19 | TGTGCCAGTAGTATAGGGGGGAGGGCCTACGAGCAGTACTTC | CASSIGGRAYEQYF
TRBD2 | TRBJ2-3 | NA | TRBV2 | TGTGCCAGCAGACAAACGGGGGGATCCACAGATACGCAGTATTTT | CASRQTGGSTDTQYF
NA | TRBJ1-1 | NA | TRBV6-2/TRBV6-3 | TGTGCCAGCAGCCGACCGCAGGGCTGGACTGAAGCTTTCTTT | CASSRPQGWTEAFF
NA | TRBJ2-7 | NA | TRBV19 | TGTGCCAGTAGTATGGGTAGCCTCCCCTACGAGCAGTACTTC | CASSMGSLPYEQYF
NA | TRBJ2-5 | NA | TRBV7-6 | TGTGCCAGCAGCTTAAATCAAGGAGCCCAGGCGGGAGAGACCCAGTACTTC | CASSLNQGAQAGETQYF
NA | TRBJ1-5 | NA | TRBV30 | TGTGCCTGGAGTGTGGGGGGAGGCAATCAGCCCCAGCATTTT | CAWSVGGGNQPQHF
NA | TRBJ1-1 | once | TRBV15 | TGTGCCACCAGCAGAGACGGAGGCCCGAACACTGAAGCTTTCTTT | CATSRDGGPNTEAFF
TRBD1 | TRBJ2-7 | few | TRBV6-5 | TGTGCCAGCAGAACGAACACAGGGGGCGGCGAGCAGTACTTC | CASRTNTGGGEQYF
TRBD2 | TRBJ2-3 | NA | TRBV7-9 | TGTGCCAGCAGCCCTAGCGGGTCCAGCACAGATACGCAGTATTTT | CASSPSGSSTDTQYF
NA | TRBJ1-1 | NA | TRBV12-3/TRBV12-4 | TGTGCCAGCAGGTCGGGAGATAGAGCTTTCTTT | CASRSGDRAFF
TRBD2 | TRBJ2-3 | few | TRBV28 | TGTGCCAGCAGTCTTAGCGGGGGGGCCAGCTATTTT | CASSLSGGASYF
TRBD2 | TRBJ2-5 | NA | TRBV4-2 | TGTGCCAGCAGCCAAGATAGCCTAGCGGGGGGAAGGGTGGAGACCCAGTACTTC | CASSQDSLAGGRVETQYF
TRBD2 | TRBJ2-3 | once | TRBV10-3 | TGTGCCATCGCAGGCGGGGGGACAGATACGCAGTATTTT | CAIAGGGTDTQYF
NA | TRBJ1-2 | NA | TRBV27 | TGTGCCAGCAGTTTACACTGGGGCAGTGGCTACACCTTC | CASSLHWGSGYTF
TRBD2 | TRBJ2-1 | NA | TRBV19 | TGTGCCAGTAGTAGCAACGGCGGGGGGGCCTACAATGAGCAGTTCTTC | CASSSNGGGAYNEQFF
TRBD2 | TRBJ2-3 | NA | TRBV3-1/TRBV3-2 | TGTGCCAGCGCCCGGGGGGAGAATACGCAGTATTTT | CASARGENTQYF
TRBD1 | TRBJ1-5 | NA | TRBV2 | TGTGCCAGCAGTGGCGAACAGGGGAGCAATCAGCCCCAGCATTTT | CASSGEQGSNQPQHF
NA | TRBJ2-1 | NA | TRBV6-4 | TGTGCCAGCAGTGTATCAGCGGTCATCTACAATGAGCAGTTCTTC | CASSVSAVIYNEQFF
TRBD1 | TRBJ1-5 | NA | TRBV7-2 | TGTGCCAGCAGCAGGGACAGGGGGAACGGTGGGCAGCCCCAGCATTTT | CASSRDRGNGGQPQHF
TRBD2 | TRBJ2-7 | few | TRBV6-2/TRBV6-3 | TGTGCCAGCAGTCGCAAGAGAGCACGCGGGGGTTTTCCCTTTTACGAGCAGTACTTC | CASSRKRARGGFPFYEQYF
TRBD1 | TRBJ1-6 | NA | TRBV3-1/TRBV3-2 | TGTGCCAGCAACCAAGGGACAGGGGATTCACCCCTCCACTTT | CASNQGTGDSPLHF
NA | TRBJ2-7 | few | TRBV9 | TGTGCCAGCAGCCCCGCGGGGACCCTATACGAGCAGTACTTC | CASSPAGTLYEQYF
NA | TRBJ1-2 | NA | TRBV6-1 | TGTGCCAGCAGTGAAATTGCAGGGTGGGGCTATGGCTACACCTTC | CASSEIAGWGYGYTF
TRBD1 | TRBJ1-4 | NA | TRBV18 | TGTGCCAGCTCAACCGGGACAGGGTGGAAACTGTTTTTT | CASSTGTGWKLFF
TRBD1 | TRBJ2-1 | NA | TRBV19 | TGTGCCTCATCCCGTGGGACAGGAACCTACAATGAGCAGTTCTTC | CASSRGTGTYNEQFF